One and the same sample provided the 2 T cell receptor beta chains below, sequenced in a study of T cells in Graves' hyperthyroidism and ophthalmopathy. From RNA transcripts, TCR beta CDR3 regions were amplified. An initial round of RT-PCR targeting the TCR CDR3 relied on the HTBI primer set. Using its own MiXCR run on the multiplex PCR reads, TCRdb lists one record per CDR3 protein. The sample contains hundreds of thousands of distinct CDR3 sequences, around 15% of which appear only once. The sequenced sample consisted of blood. The receptors were gathered from a young woman with Graves' hyperthyroidism.

V usage is TRBV6-5 and J usage is TRBJ1-3, with 10 bases aligning to TRBD1. The germline CDR1 and CDR2 sequences are MNHEY and SVGAGI. V dropped 0 bases and J dropped 5; count of bases not matched to a gene: 10. The CDR3 is 18 residues long. The CDR3 DNA reads TGTGCCAGCAGTTACTCCTCGACAGGGGGCAGGAGCCGAAACACCATATATTTT. Protein: CASSYSSTGGRSRNTIYF.

The V gene is TRBV7-2, the J gene TRBJ2-4; 11 bases agree with TRBD2. The CDR3 contains 20 residues. Trimming removed 2 bases from V and 0 bases from J; junction bases left unmatched: 12. Germline loops: CDR1 SGHTA, CDR2 FQGNSA. The CDR3 here is CASSLKPRKLAGEAKNIQYF. The CDR3 DNA follows: TGTGCCAGCAGCTTAAAACCTAGGAAACTAGCGGGGGAAGCCAAAAACATTCAGTACTTC.